The sequence of this T cell receptor (beta chain) was determined in a study of T-cell reconstitution after alpha-beta-depleted transplantation in children. The CDR3 spans 13 residues. The V gene lost 7 bases and the J gene lost 3 bases, with 13 bases spanning the gap. Using unique molecular identifiers, the investigators prepared the TCRbeta library. TCRdb passed the PCR reads through MiXCR, listing each CDR3 protein once. In the table there are approximately 420,000 distinct CDR3 sequences, roughly a tenth of which are singletons. The TCR was taken from a human donor who donated a stem cell graft to a child with acute myeloid leukemia. The sample was PBMCs from the stem cell graft donor, taken from the stem cell graft. This chain uses TRBV12-3 or TRBV12-4 with TRBJ2-7, with no clear D. The CDR3 DNA reads TGTGCCAGCAAAGCCCCGAAGGACTACGAGCAGTACTTC. Translated: CASKAPKDYEQYF.